This entry lists 28 T cell receptor beta chains sequenced from one sample in a study of spatial heterogeneity in lung cancer. Each CDR3 protein is one row after TCRdb ran MiXCR on the 5' RACE reads. Of around 23,000 distinct CDR3 sequences in the sample, about 3% are singletons; the top ten hold more than 25%. Time point here: sample taken at primary tumor resection. Sample: PBMCs, taken at surgery. The source is a female donor with early-stage non-small cell lung cancer.

The chain links TRBV27 to TRBJ2-7; 10 nucleotides agree with TRBD1. Germline-derived CDR1 and CDR2 are MNHEY and SMNVEV (reference sequence). The CDR3 contains 14 residues. Trimming at V came to 5 bases and at J to 3 bases, leaving 4 bases not matched to a gene. The CDR3 bases are TGTGCCAGCAGTCTCTGGGACAGGGGCTACGAGCAGTACTTC. Its translation is CASSLWDRGYEQYF.

The table lists this clonotype with many counts. V usage is TRBV4-1 and J usage is TRBJ2-1; D is unresolved. Germline assignment: CDR1 MGHRA and CDR2 YSYEKL. This CDR3 comprises 15 residues. V dropped 1 base and J dropped 4 bases, with 11 bases sitting between them. CDR3 DNA sequence: TGCGCCAGCAGCCAAGGGTTTGAGGTTTACAATGAGCAGTTCTTC. Protein sequence: CASSQGFEVYNEQFF.

This clonotype appeared many times. The gene calls are TRBV28 and TRBJ2-5; 11 nucleotides line up with TRBD2. Germline trimming cut 5 bases from V and 2 bases from J; bases unmatched to any gene: 7. CDR1 is MDHEN, CDR2 SYDVKM, per germline. CDR3 length: 16 amino acids. The CDR3 DNA follows: TGTGCCAGCAGTCCCCGACTAGCGGGACAGCAAGAGACCCAGTACTTC. Its protein is CASSPRLAGQQETQYF.

This clonotype came up many times. The J gene is TRBJ1-2, the V gene TRBV4-1; perhaps TRBD1 as D (5 bases). The V gene lost 5 bases and the J gene lost 0 bases, with 16 bases spanning the gap. The CDR3 consists of 16 residues. Germline CDR1 MGHRA, CDR2 YSYEKL. Here the CDR3 reads CASSVTGRGANYGYTF. The CDR3 bases are TGCGCCAGCAGCGTAACGGGACGGGGAGCTAACTATGGCTACACCTTC.

V is TRBV12-3 or TRBV12-4 and J is TRBJ2-5; D may be TRBD2 (5 bases). Trimming took off 2 bases at V and 0 bases at J, with 7 bases between the two ends. The CDR3 totals 14 residues. The CDR3 loop reads CASSLRGNQETQYF. The CDR3 nucleotides are TGTGCCAGCAGTTTAAGAGGGAACCAAGAGACCCAGTACTTC.

This clonotype showed up many times. The chain joins TRBV29-1 to TRBJ2-5, with D possibly TRBD1 on 6 matching bases. CDR1 is SQVTM and CDR2 is ANQGSEA in the germline V gene. There are 15 residues in the CDR3. Deletions cut 1 base from V and 2 bases from J, with 14 bases between. CDR3 sequence reads: CSVEAQGKYQETQYF. CDR3 sequence (DNA): TGCAGCGTTGAAGCACAGGGTAAATATCAAGAGACCCAGTACTTC.

This clonotype was observed a handful of times. This chain connects TRBV12-3 or TRBV12-4 to TRBJ2-2; D perhaps matches TRBD2 (5 bases). V was trimmed by 5 bases and J by 2 bases, leaving 12 bases between them. The CDR3 is 15 amino acids. The CDR3 loop is CASSPAARNTGELFF. CDR3 sequence (DNA): TGTGCCAGCAGTCCAGCGGCGCGCAACACCGGGGAGCTGTTTTTT.

This clonotype has at least ten counts. The chain combines TRBV27 with TRBJ2-7, with 11 bases matching TRBD2. CDR1 is MNHEY and CDR2 is SMNVEV in the germline V gene (reference sequence). V lost 4 bases and J lost 2; bases outside the gene matches: 7. There are 16 residues in the CDR3. The CDR3 loop is CASSSPTSGIPYEQYF. For the CDR3, the DNA is TGTGCCAGCAGTTCGCCGACTAGCGGGATACCCTACGAGCAGTACTTC.

This clonotype was seen repeatedly, ten times or more. This chain links TRBV15 with TRBJ2-1, with D possibly called TRBD1 or TRBD2 (5 bases each). V lost 0 bases, J lost 5 bases, and 14 bases lay in between. Germline V gene sequence: CDR1 LNHNV, CDR2 YYDKDF (reference sequence). The CDR3 consists of 16 residues. The CDR3 nucleotides are TGTGCCACCAGCAGAGAGGGGGTGAGACTCAACAATGAGCAGTTCTTC. Translating it yields CATSREGVRLNNEQFF.

The chain recombines TRBV5-1 with TRBJ2-2; 7 bases fit TRBD2. CDR3 length: 14 residues. V gave up 4 bases and J gave up 6 bases; unmatched junction bases: 6. Looked up from germline, CDR1 is SGHRS and CDR2 is YFSETQ. The CDR3: CASSLTSSSGELFF. The CDR3 coding sequence is TGCGCCAGCAGCCTGACTAGCAGCTCCGGGGAGCTGTTTTTT.

This clonotype has a count of ten or more. The chain combines TRBV3-1 with TRBJ2-7; 8 bases line up with TRBD2. Trimming took 3 bases from V and 1 from J; bases not matched to a gene: 11. CDR3 length: 17 residues. Germline CDR1 is LGHDT and CDR2 is YNNKEL (reference sequence). This chain's CDR3 is CASSQDSGVAGSYEQYF. The CDR3 DNA is TGTGCCAGCAGCCAGGATTCGGGGGTAGCGGGGTCCTACGAGCAGTACTTC.

This clonotype was recorded at least ten times. The rearrangement joins TRBV10-3 to TRBJ2-1; a possible D gene is TRBD1 (6 bases). V lost 6 bases and J 0 bases, leaving 12 bases between the germline ends. The CDR3 is 15 amino acids. The germline V gene encodes CDR1 ENHRY and CDR2 SYGVKD. The CDR3 nucleotides read TGTGCCATCAGGGACAGCGGTAGCTCCTACAATGAGCAGTTCTTC. It is translated as CAIRDSGSSYNEQFF.

This clonotype was observed many times. The V gene is TRBV15, the J gene TRBJ2-1, with a weak D call TRBD2 (6 bases). V lost 1 base and J lost 3, with 10 bases in between. CDR1 is LNHNV, CDR2 YYDKDF, per germline (reference sequence). The CDR3 is 15 amino acids. CDR3 amino acids: CATSRVRDLYNEQFF. CDR3 nucleotide sequence: TGTGCCACCAGCAGAGTGCGGGACCTCTACAATGAGCAGTTCTTC. The full variable domain, its missing parts supplied by reference TRBV15 and TRBJ2-1, is DAMVIQNPRYQVTQFGKPVTLSCSQTLNHNVMYWYQQKSSQAPKLLFHYYDKDFNNEADTPDNFQSRRPNTSFCFLDIRSPGLGDTAMYLCATSRVRDLYNEQFFGPGTRLTVL.

This clonotype was seen at least ten times. The chain combines TRBV9 with TRBJ2-3; 11 bases align to TRBD1. Germline CDR1 is SGDLS and CDR2 is YYNGEE. The CDR3 has 16 amino acids. Unmatched junction bases numbered 8, after V lost 3 bases and J lost 5 bases. The CDR3 DNA reads TGTGCCAGCAGCGGCTGGACAGGGGGCGCGGGAGATACGCAGTATTTT. The encoded protein is CASSGWTGGAGDTQYF.

The table lists this clonotype with many counts. The chain joins TRBV28 to TRBJ1-1, with 8 bases identical to TRBD1. The CDR3 is made up of 15 amino acids. CDR1 and CDR2 from the germline V gene are MDHEN and SYDVKM. The trim removed 2 bases at V and 1 base at J, leaving 3 bases unmatched. The CDR3 bases are TGTGCCAGCAGTTTACGGACAGGGACGAACACTGAAGCTTTCTTT. Its translation: CASSLRTGTNTEAFF.

This clonotype came up many times. The genes are TRBV5-4 and TRBJ1-2, with D unresolved. There are 14 residues in the CDR3. Looked up from germline, CDR1 is SGHNT and CDR2 is YYREEE (reference sequence). V was clipped by 2 bases and J by 4 bases, with 12 bases between them. The CDR3 DNA sequence: TGTGCCAGCAGCTTAGGAATAGGATCCTATGGCTACACCTTC. This codes for CASSLGIGSYGYTF.

This clonotype was seen ten or more times. The V call is TRBV7-9, the J call TRBJ1-3; no clear D gene. The CDR3 sequence is 15 residues long. Trimming took off 8 bases at V and 0 bases at J, with 14 bases between the two ends. Germline lookup yields CDR1 SEHNR and CDR2 FQNEAQ (reference sequence). The CDR3 DNA is TGTGCCAGCCCCGATCGGGATACCTCTGGAAACACCATATATTTT. Amino acids: CASPDRDTSGNTIYF.

This clonotype was counted a few times. V usage is TRBV27 and J usage is TRBJ2-1; 11 positions match TRBD2. The V gene's germline CDR1 is MNHEY and CDR2 SMNVEV (reference sequence). The CDR3 loop spans 15 amino acids. V was clipped by 5 bases and J by 9 bases; unmatched bases: 9. The CDR3 is CASSLTSGGVVEQFF. As DNA, the CDR3 is TGTGCCAGCAGTCTTACTAGCGGGGGAGTTGTTGAGCAGTTCTTC.

With respect to this clonotype: A much larger clonotype is one base distant, so this may be a read error. The chain combines TRBV28 with TRBJ1-5; D is unresolved. The CDR3 has 12 residues. CDR1 and CDR2 (germline): MDHEN, SYDVKM. CDR3 sequence: CACSSQQQPQHF. The CDR3 nucleotides read TGTGCCTGCAGTTCCCAACAGCAGCCCCAGCATTTT.

This clonotype has at least ten counts. This chain uses TRBV29-1 with TRBJ1-5; TRBD1 matches at 7 bases. V was clipped by 5 bases and J by 3 bases; unmatched bases: 4. The V gene's germline CDR1 is SQVTM and CDR2 ANQGSEA. CDR3 size: 13 residues. Here the CDR3 DNA reads TGCAGCGTTCTAGGACAGGTCAATCAGCCCCAGCATTTT. Protein product: CSVLGQVNQPQHF.

This clonotype was seen repeatedly, ten times or more. This chain's CDR3 is CASSDEGSYGYTF. CDR3 sequence (DNA): TGTGCCAGCAGTGACGAGGGATCCTATGGCTACACCTTC. The chain couples TRBV2 to TRBJ1-2; D gene uncertain. V shed 3 bases and J shed 4 bases, with 9 bases lying between them. Germline V gene lookup returns CDR1 SNHLY and CDR2 FYNNEI. The CDR3 spans 13 residues.

This clonotype came up many times. The chain employs TRBV2 and TRBJ2-7; D possibly corresponds to TRBD2 (5 bases). Trimming shortened V by 7 bases and J by 4 bases, and 14 bases separated the two germline ends. From germline, CDR1 is SNHLY and CDR2 FYNNEI. The CDR3 spans 13 residues. This chain's CDR3 is CASTGEKIYEQYF. Here the CDR3 DNA reads TGTGCCAGCACCGGGGAGAAGATTTACGAGCAGTACTTC.

This clonotype showed up just once. At one of its ends the junction is not consistent with the germline gene, which may arise from a read error. J is TRBJ1-6 and V is TRBV3-1; 8 nucleotides align to TRBD1. This CDR3 is built from 14 residues. Germline-derived CDR1 and CDR2 are LGHDT and YNNKEL (reference sequence). Here the CDR3 reads CTSSRGQDNSPLHF. CDR3 DNA: TGTACCAGCAGCCGGGGACAGGATAATTCACCCCTCCACTTT.

By proportion, this clonotype is medium-sized. This sequence joins TRBV6-2 or TRBV6-3 and TRBJ2-4; D is uncertain. CDR3 length equals 13 residues. V was pared by 8 bases and J by 6 bases, with 14 bases between. CDR1 and CDR2 (germline): MNHEY, SVGEGT. The CDR3 loop is CASSKGWGNIQYF. CDR3 in DNA: TGTGCCAGCTCAAAAGGTTGGGGAAACATTCAGTACTTC.

This clonotype was observed many times. The chain joins TRBV5-1 to TRBJ2-5; 7 bases match TRBD1. CDR1 SGHRS and CDR2 YFSETQ come from the germline V gene. Trimming cost V 7 bases and J 2 bases; bases outside gene matches: 8. The CDR3 runs to 14 residues. CDR3 residues: CASLVTGWQETQYF. The CDR3 DNA is TGCGCCAGCCTCGTGACAGGGTGGCAAGAGACCCAGTACTTC.

About this clonotype: Just one base apart from a much larger clone, this may be a read error. V and J are TRBV7-9 and TRBJ1-1; D gene ambiguous. This CDR3 spans 12 amino acids. V was pared by 5 bases and J by 1 base, with 5 bases between. Germline CDR1 is SEHNR and CDR2 is FQNEAQ (reference sequence). Here the CDR3 DNA reads TGTGCCAGCAGCATTGAGAACACTGAAGCTTTCTTT. Translating gives CASSIENTEAFF.

This clonotype was seen at least ten times. The chain combines TRBV28 with TRBJ2-7, with 8 positions matching TRBD1. With 1 base clipped from V and 9 bases from J, the junction kept 5 bases outside the gene matches. The germline gives CDR1 MDHEN, CDR2 SYDVKM. The CDR3 loop spans 13 amino acids. The chain's CDR3 is CASSLLQGAVQYF. The CDR3 DNA follows: TGTGCCAGCAGTTTATTGCAGGGGGCGGTGCAGTACTTC.

This clonotype was seen at least ten times. This chain links TRBV2 with TRBJ2-7; 11 positions agree with TRBD2. Germline-derived CDR1 and CDR2 are SNHLY and FYNNEI. This CDR3 spans 17 amino acids. V lost 2 bases to trimming and J lost 2 bases; unmatched junction nucleotides: 8. CDR3: CASSEMGMTSGAYEQYF. CDR3 DNA: TGTGCCAGCAGTGAAATGGGGATGACTAGCGGGGCCTACGAGCAGTACTTC.